The next 10 T cell receptor beta chains were all read from a single sample in a study of cytomegalovirus exposure and HLA in healthy donors (dated by TCRdb to 2016 to 2017). The library relied on the immunoSEQ multiplex PCR assay. The multiplex PCR relied on a mix of 60 forward primers for TCR Vbeta segments and 13 reverse primers for TCR Jbeta segments. TCRdb stores this immuneACCESS table with in-frame sequences only. Part of the clones is absent; in the studies checked, under half of the shortfall reflects unresolved V genes, and no reason is known for the rest. A total of 120,000 to 150,000 clones appear in this sample, approximately 71% of them only once. Together, the top ten hold under 5.5% of the sample. The sample taken for sequencing was PBMCs. Source of these receptors: a woman in her forties or fifties in good health and CMV-seronegative.

The chain joins TRBV19 to TRBJ1-1; maybe TRBD1 (5 bases). V gave up 3 bases and J gave up 4 bases, with 12 bases separating them. CDR3 length: 14 residues. Germline values: CDR1 LNHDA, CDR2 SQIVND (reference sequence). In nucleotides, the CDR3 is TGTGCCAGTAGTATTGCGGGGGGAACCACTGAAGCTTTCTTT. Translated, it gives CASSIAGGTTEAFF.

The V and J genes are TRBV2 and TRBJ1-4; D is undetermined. Germline-derived CDR1 and CDR2 are SNHLY and FYNNEI. V shed 4 bases and J shed 6 bases, with 12 bases lying between them. The CDR3 consists of 14 residues. CDR3 protein: CASSVTFTDEKLFF. The CDR3 DNA is TGTGCCAGCAGTGTGACATTCACAGATGAAAAACTGTTTTTT.

This chain uses TRBV7-2 with TRBJ1-2; D is unresolved. Trimming left V 0 bases short and J 1 base short, with 9 bases between. Germline values: CDR1 SGHTA, CDR2 FQGNSA. CDR3 size: 15 residues. CDR3 sequence: CASSLAQAFNYGYTF. CDR3 coding DNA: TGTGCCAGCAGCTTAGCGCAGGCTTTTAACTATGGCTACACCTTC.

V gene TRBV7-2 combines with J gene TRBJ2-7; D is ambiguous. V was clipped by 0 bases and J by 2 bases, with 8 bases between them. The CDR3 length is 14 residues. CDR1 SGHTA and CDR2 FQGNSA come from the germline V gene. As DNA, the CDR3 is TGTGCCAGCAGCTTAGCGGGCCCCCCCTACGAGCAGTACTTC. Translated, it gives CASSLAGPPYEQYF. Full variable domain (rest looked up from reference TRBV7-2 and TRBJ2-7): GAGVSQSPSNKVTEKGKDVELRCDPISGHTALYWYRQSLGQGLEFLIYFQGNSAPDKSGLPSDRFSAERTGGSVSTLTIQRTQQEDSAVYLCASSLAGPPYEQYFGPGTRLTVT.

This clone was counted once. The genes are TRBV9 and TRBJ2-7; D may be TRBD1 (6 bases). The CDR3 length is 14 residues. CDR1 SGDLS and CDR2 YYNGEE come from the germline V gene. Deletions cut 2 bases from V and 0 bases from J, with 9 bases between. CDR3 in amino acids: CASSVKDSSYEQYF. CDR3 in DNA: TGTGCCAGCAGCGTCAAGGACAGCTCCTACGAGCAGTACTTC.

V gene TRBV19 combines with J gene TRBJ1-2; D perhaps matches TRBD1 (6 bases). The CDR3 has 13 residues. Between the trimmed V and J ends, which lost 7 bases and 4 bases, there was a span of 13 bases. Germline assignment: CDR1 LNHDA and CDR2 SQIVND (reference sequence). The DNA of the CDR3 is TGTGCCAGTATGGTACAGGGAAGCTATGGCTACACCTTC. Residues: CASMVQGSYGYTF.

The V gene is TRBV9, the J gene TRBJ2-7; 7 bases agree with TRBD1. The V gene's germline CDR1 is SGDLS and CDR2 YYNGEE. There are 16 residues in the CDR3. Trimming at V came to 3 bases and at J to 5 bases, leaving 14 bases not matched to a gene. This chain's CDR3 is CASSATGAMTTHEQYF. CDR3 DNA: TGTGCCAGCAGCGCAACAGGGGCGATGACGACCCACGAGCAGTACTTC.

The V and J genes are TRBV9 and TRBJ2-1; 11 positions match TRBD2. The CDR3 is 15 residues long. The V and J ends lost 4 bases and 10 bases, in that order; junction bases with no gene match: 10. Germline V gene lookup returns CDR1 SGDLS and CDR2 YYNGEE. The CDR3 region has the DNA TGTGCCAGCAGCATGTCTCCTAGCGGGGGGAAGGAGCAGTTCTTC. It is translated as CASSMSPSGGKEQFF.

The rearrangement links TRBV11-2 to TRBJ1-4; tentative D call: TRBD1 (6 bases). In germline, CDR1 is SGHAT, CDR2 FQNNGV. The CDR3 is 15 amino acids. V gave up 6 bases and J gave up 4 bases, with 15 bases separating them. The DNA of the CDR3 is TGTGCCAGCAGTTCCCCCCGGGGACATAATGAAAAACTGTTTTTT. Its protein product is CASSSPRGHNEKLFF.

This chain connects TRBV2 to TRBJ2-3, with 13 bases that match TRBD2. The CDR3 extends over 17 amino acids. Germline CDR1 SNHLY, CDR2 FYNNEI. Losses at the gene ends were 8 bases for V and 4 bases for J; bases not matched to a gene: 12. This chain's CDR3 is CASSILAGGTESDTQYF. CDR3 DNA sequence: TGTGCCAGCTCGATACTAGCGGGGGGGACCGAGTCAGATACGCAGTATTTT.